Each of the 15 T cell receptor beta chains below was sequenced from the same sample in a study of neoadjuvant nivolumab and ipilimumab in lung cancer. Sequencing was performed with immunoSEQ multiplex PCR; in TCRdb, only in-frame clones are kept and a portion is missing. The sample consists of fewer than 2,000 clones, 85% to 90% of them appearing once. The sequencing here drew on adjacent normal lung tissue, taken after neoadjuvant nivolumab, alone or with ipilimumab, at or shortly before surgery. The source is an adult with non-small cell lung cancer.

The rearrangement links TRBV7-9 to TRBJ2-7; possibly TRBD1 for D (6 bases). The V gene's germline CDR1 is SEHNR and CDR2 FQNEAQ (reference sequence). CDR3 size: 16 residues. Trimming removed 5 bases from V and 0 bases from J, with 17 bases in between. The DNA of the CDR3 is TGTGCCAGCAGCAGAGACTGGACAGAGAACTCCTACGAGCAGTACTTC. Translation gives CASSRDWTENSYEQYF.

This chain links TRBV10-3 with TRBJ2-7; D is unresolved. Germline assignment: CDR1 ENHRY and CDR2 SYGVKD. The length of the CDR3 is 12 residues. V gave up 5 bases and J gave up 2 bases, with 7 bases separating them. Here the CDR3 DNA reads TGTGCCATCAGTTTGACCCCCTACGAGCAGTACTTC. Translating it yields CAISLTPYEQYF.

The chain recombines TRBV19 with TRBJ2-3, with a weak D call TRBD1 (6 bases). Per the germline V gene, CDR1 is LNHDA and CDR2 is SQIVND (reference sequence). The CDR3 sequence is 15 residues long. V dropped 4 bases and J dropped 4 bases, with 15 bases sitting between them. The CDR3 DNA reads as TGTGCCAGTAGTACCGACAGGTCTGGGCCAGATACGCAGTATTTT. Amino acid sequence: CASSTDRSGPDTQYF. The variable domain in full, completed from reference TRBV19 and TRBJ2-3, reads DGGITQSPKYLFRKEGQNVTLSCEQNLNHDAMYWYRQDPGQGLRLIYYSQIVNDFQKGDIAEGYSVSREKKESFPLTVTSAQKNPTAFYLCASSTDRSGPDTQYFGPGTRLTVL.

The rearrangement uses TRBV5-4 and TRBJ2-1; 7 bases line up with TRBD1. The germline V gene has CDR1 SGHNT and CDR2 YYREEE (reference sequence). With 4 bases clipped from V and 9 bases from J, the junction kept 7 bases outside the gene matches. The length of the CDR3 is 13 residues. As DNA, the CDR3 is TGTGCCAGCAGCATTGACAGGGTCGGTGAGCAGTTCTTC. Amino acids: CASSIDRVGEQFF.

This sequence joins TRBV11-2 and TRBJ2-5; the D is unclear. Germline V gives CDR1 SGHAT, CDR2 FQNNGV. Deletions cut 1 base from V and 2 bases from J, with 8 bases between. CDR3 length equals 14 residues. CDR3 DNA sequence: TGTGCCAGCAGCTTAGGTTCCGTACAAGAGACCCAGTACTTC. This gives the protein CASSLGSVQETQYF.

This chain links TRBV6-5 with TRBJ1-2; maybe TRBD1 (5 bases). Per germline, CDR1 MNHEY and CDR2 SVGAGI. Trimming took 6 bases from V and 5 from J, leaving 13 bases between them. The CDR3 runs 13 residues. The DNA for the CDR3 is TGTGCCAGCAGCGGGGGGGAAGCATATGGCTACACCTTC. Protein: CASSGGEAYGYTF.

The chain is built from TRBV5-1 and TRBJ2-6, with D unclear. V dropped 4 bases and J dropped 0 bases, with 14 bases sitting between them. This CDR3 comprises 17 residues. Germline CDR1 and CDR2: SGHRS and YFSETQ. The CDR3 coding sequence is TGCGCCAGCAGCCTTTCCGGGCTTAGCTCTGGGGCCAACGTCCTGACTTTC. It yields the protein CASSLSGLSSGANVLTF.

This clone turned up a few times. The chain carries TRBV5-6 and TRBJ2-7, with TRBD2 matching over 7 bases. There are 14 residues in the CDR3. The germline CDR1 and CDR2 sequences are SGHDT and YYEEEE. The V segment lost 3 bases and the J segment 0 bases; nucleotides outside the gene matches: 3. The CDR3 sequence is CASSSLANSYEQYF. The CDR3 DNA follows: TGTGCCAGCAGCTCACTAGCGAACTCCTACGAGCAGTACTTC.

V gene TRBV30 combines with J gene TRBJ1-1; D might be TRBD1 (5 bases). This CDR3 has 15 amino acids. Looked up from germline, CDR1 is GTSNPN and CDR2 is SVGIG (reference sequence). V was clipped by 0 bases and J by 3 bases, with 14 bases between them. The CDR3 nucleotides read TGTGCCTGGAGTGTCTCGTCCCCCAGGGACACTGAAGCTTTCTTT. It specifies CAWSVSSPRDTEAFF.

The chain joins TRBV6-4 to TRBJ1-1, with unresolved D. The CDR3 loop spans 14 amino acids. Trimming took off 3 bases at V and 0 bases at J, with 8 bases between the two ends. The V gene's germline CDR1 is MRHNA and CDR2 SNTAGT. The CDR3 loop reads CASSDTSLNTEAFF. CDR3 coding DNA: TGTGCCAGCAGTGATACAAGCTTGAACACTGAAGCTTTCTTT.

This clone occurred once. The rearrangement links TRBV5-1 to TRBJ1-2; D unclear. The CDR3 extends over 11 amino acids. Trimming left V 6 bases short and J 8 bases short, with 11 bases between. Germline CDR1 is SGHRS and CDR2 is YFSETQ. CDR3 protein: CASTGTGGYTF. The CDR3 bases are TGCGCCAGCACCGGAACCGGGGGCTACACCTTC.

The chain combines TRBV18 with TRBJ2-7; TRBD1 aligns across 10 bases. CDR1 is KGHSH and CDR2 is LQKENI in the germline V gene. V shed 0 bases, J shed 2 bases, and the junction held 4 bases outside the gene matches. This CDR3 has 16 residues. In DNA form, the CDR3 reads TGTGCCAGCTCACCACCGGGACAGGGGTCTACCTACGAGCAGTACTTC. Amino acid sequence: CASSPPGQGSTYEQYF.

The chain's CDR3 is CASTGGVSYEQYF. The CDR3 coding sequence is TGTGCCAGCACCGGGGGGGTCAGCTACGAGCAGTACTTC. The chain recombines TRBV2 with TRBJ2-7; TRBD2 agrees at 8 bases. Trimming at V came to 7 bases and at J to 3 bases, leaving 5 bases not matched to a gene. This CDR3 region has 13 residues. Germline V gene lookup returns CDR1 SNHLY and CDR2 FYNNEI.

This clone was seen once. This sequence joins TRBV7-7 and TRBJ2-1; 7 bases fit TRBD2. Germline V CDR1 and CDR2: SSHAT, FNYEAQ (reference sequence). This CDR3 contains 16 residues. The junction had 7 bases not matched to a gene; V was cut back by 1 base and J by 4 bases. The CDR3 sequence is CASSLGAGDGYNEQFF. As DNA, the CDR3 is TGTGCCAGCAGCTTAGGGGCGGGAGATGGATACAATGAGCAGTTCTTC.

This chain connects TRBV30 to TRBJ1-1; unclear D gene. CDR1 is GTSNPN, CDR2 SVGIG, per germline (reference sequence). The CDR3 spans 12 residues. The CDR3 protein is CAAKKENTEAFF. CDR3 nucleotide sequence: TGTGCGGCCAAGAAAGAGAACACTGAAGCTTTCTTT.